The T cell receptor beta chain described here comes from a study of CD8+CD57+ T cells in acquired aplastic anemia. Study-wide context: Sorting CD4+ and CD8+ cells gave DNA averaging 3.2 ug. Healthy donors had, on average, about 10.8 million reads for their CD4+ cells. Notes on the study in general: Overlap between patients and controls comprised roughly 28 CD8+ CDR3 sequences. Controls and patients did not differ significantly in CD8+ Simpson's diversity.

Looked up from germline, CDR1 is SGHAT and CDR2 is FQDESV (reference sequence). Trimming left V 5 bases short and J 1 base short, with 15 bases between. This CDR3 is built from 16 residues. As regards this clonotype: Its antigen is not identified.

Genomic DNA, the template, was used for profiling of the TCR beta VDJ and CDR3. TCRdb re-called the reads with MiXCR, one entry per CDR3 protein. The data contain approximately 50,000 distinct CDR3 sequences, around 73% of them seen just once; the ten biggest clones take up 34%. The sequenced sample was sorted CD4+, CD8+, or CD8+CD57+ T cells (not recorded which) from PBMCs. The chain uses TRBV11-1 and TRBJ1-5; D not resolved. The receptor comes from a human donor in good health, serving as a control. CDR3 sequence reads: CASSPDARGSNQPQHF. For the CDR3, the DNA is TGTGCCAGCAGCCCGGACGCTCGAGGGAGCAATCAGCCCCAGCATTTT. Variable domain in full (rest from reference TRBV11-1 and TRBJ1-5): EAEVAQSPRYKITEKSQAVAFWCDPISGHATLYWYRQILGQGPELLVQFQDESVVDDSQLPKDRFSAERLKGVDSTLKIQPAELGDSAMYLCASSPDARGSNQPQHFGDGTRLSIL.